The 27 T cell receptor beta chains in this list originate from one sample, sequenced in a study of cytomegalovirus exposure and HLA in healthy donors (dated by TCRdb to about 2017). The receptor library was made with the immunoSEQ multiplex PCR assay. For the multiplex PCR, a mixture combining 60 forward primers for TCR Vbeta segments and 13 reverse primers for TCR Jbeta segments was used. This immuneACCESS table, as held by TCRdb, lists in-frame sequences with V and J called but not all clones. Of the missing ones, under half trace to an unresolved V gene in checked studies; the others have no known cause. This sample comprises 80,000 to 100,000 clones, about 70% of them detected only once. Less than 1.5% of the sample comes from the top ten. Sequencing was performed on PBMCs. The receptor source for this set is a female donor in good health and CMV-seronegative.

This rearrangement joins TRBV6-5 to TRBJ1-1, with 7 nucleotides matching TRBD1. This CDR3 contains 14 residues. The V segment lost 2 bases and the J segment 1 base; nucleotides outside the gene matches: 1. Germline V lookup: CDR1 MNHEY, CDR2 SVGAGI. The CDR3 DNA reads TGTGCCAGCAGTTACGGGACAGCGAACACTGAAGCTTTCTTT. Translating gives CASSYGTANTEAFF.

The chain employs TRBV7-2 and TRBJ2-1; 8 bases map to TRBD2. CDR1 and CDR2 from the germline V gene are SGHTA and FQGNSA. This CDR3 is 19 amino acids long. Trimming removed 1 base from V and 3 bases from J; junction bases left unmatched: 14. The CDR3 here is CASSLGRRGGGQGYNEQFF. The CDR3 DNA is TGTGCCAGCAGCTTAGGCCGTAGGGGCGGGGGGCAGGGCTACAATGAGCAGTTCTTC.

This chain joins TRBV29-1 and TRBJ2-4, with 9 positions matching TRBD2. The J segment lost 9 bases and the V segment lost 4 bases, leaving 7 bases of the junction unmatched. The CDR3 sequence is 13 residues long. Germline assignment: CDR1 SQVTM and CDR2 ANQGSEA. This chain's CDR3 is CSVVASGNGIQYF. The CDR3 nucleotides are TGCAGCGTTGTGGCTAGCGGGAACGGCATTCAGTACTTC.

CDR3 DNA sequence: TGTGCCAGCAGCTTATCTGCTAGCGGGAGCCCAGAGACCCAGTACTTC. Its protein product is CASSLSASGSPETQYF. The gene calls are TRBV7-9 and TRBJ2-5, with 10 nucleotides matching TRBD2. Germline CDR1 SEHNR, CDR2 FQNEAQ (reference sequence). Unmatched junction bases numbered 7, after V lost 2 bases and J lost 4 bases. CDR3 size: 16 residues.

V usage is TRBV5-1 and J usage is TRBJ2-3, with TRBD2 matching 7 bases. The CDR3 has 17 amino acids. J was trimmed by 6 bases and V by 2 bases; bases with no gene match: 15. From germline, CDR1 is SGHRS and CDR2 YFSETQ. The CDR3 loop reads CASSLAPKERDDDTQYF. For the CDR3, the DNA is TGCGCCAGCAGCTTAGCCCCGAAAGAGCGGGATGACGATACGCAGTATTTT.

The chain uses TRBV18 and TRBJ1-1; TRBD1 is a possible D gene (6 bases). V shed 6 bases and J shed 0 bases, with 14 bases lying between them. The germline V gene encodes CDR1 KGHSH and CDR2 LQKENI. This CDR3 contains 15 residues. This CDR3 is CASSPVGQLNTEAFF. The CDR3 nucleotides are TGTGCCAGCTCGCCGGTCGGACAGTTGAACACTGAAGCTTTCTTT.

The chain carries TRBV6-5 and TRBJ1-1; TRBD1 agrees at 10 bases. Germline-derived CDR1 and CDR2 are MNHEY and SVGAGI. With 5 bases clipped from V and 4 bases from J, the junction kept 4 bases outside the gene matches. The CDR3 loop spans 14 amino acids. The CDR3 nucleotides read TGTGCCAGCAGTGGACAGGGGGGAGGCACTGAAGCTTTCTTT. Protein sequence: CASSGQGGGTEAFF.

The chain employs TRBV2 and TRBJ1-5; no clear D. Trimming stripped 4 bases from V and 9 bases from J, with 13 bases between. The CDR3 sequence is 13 residues long. CDR1 is SNHLY, CDR2 FYNNEI, per germline. The CDR3 here is CASSGPTRGPQHF. CDR3 sequence (DNA): TGTGCCAGCAGTGGGCCGACGCGAGGGCCCCAGCATTTT.

This clone came up once. The chain is built from TRBV5-1 and TRBJ1-6; TRBD1 is a possible D gene (5 bases). The CDR3 is 14 residues long. V dropped 2 bases and J dropped 9 bases, with 12 bases sitting between them. Germline values: CDR1 SGHRS, CDR2 YFSETQ. CDR3 in amino acids: CASSLGREASPLHF. DNA for the CDR3: TGCGCCAGCAGCTTAGGCAGGGAGGCTTCACCCCTCCACTTT.

The chain couples TRBV19 to TRBJ1-4, with 11 bases aligning to TRBD1. The CDR3 spans 16 residues. The V gene's germline CDR1 is LNHDA and CDR2 SQIVND (reference sequence). Trimming at V came to 5 bases and at J to 7 bases, leaving 9 bases not matched to a gene. The CDR3 bases are TGTGCCAGTAGTCCCGGAGGGGGGACAGGGGGTGAAAAACTGTTTTTT. Amino acid sequence: CASSPGGGTGGEKLFF.

The J gene is TRBJ1-4, the V gene TRBV10-2; TRBD1 matches 9 bases. The J segment lost 3 bases and the V segment lost 6 bases, leaving 11 bases of the junction unmatched. The CDR3 sequence is 17 residues long. Germline CDR1 WSHSY, CDR2 SAAADI. The CDR3: CASRDRGAAEANEKLFF. The CDR3 nucleotides are TGCGCCAGCAGGGACAGGGGCGCGGCGGAGGCTAATGAAAAACTGTTTTTT.

The CDR3 sequence: CASSLGGTGGAYGYTF. Here the CDR3 DNA reads TGTGCCAGCAGCTTAGGGGGGACAGGGGGCGCCTATGGCTACACCTTC. This chain links TRBV13 with TRBJ1-2; the match to TRBD1 covers 12 bases. J lost 4 bases, V lost 0 bases, and 3 bases had no gene match. The CDR3 extends over 16 amino acids. CDR1 PRHDT and CDR2 FYEKMQ come from the germline V gene (reference sequence).

The gene calls are TRBV25-1 and TRBJ2-3, with 9 bases matching TRBD2. With 3 bases clipped from V and 1 base from J, the junction kept 5 bases outside the gene matches. Per the germline V gene, CDR1 is MGHDK and CDR2 is SYGVNS. The CDR3 is 16 amino acids. The CDR3 DNA reads as TGTGCCAGCAGTGATTCCTTAGCGGGGGGCACAGATACGCAGTATTTT. Translated: CASSDSLAGGTDTQYF.

This clone has just a few counts. The V gene is TRBV11-2, the J gene TRBJ1-2; TRBD1 agrees at 9 bases. Germline CDR1 SGHAT, CDR2 FQNNGV. V lost 0 bases, J lost 3 bases, and 14 bases stayed unmatched. This CDR3 is 19 amino acids long. CDR3 amino acids: CASSLDQGTGRTQDYGYTF. The CDR3 nucleotides are TGTGCCAGCAGCTTAGATCAGGGGACAGGGAGAACCCAGGACTATGGCTACACCTTC.

This chain connects TRBV6-5 to TRBJ1-1; D perhaps matches TRBD1 (6 bases). Germline V gene data show CDR1 as MNHEY and CDR2 as SVGAGI. V was shortened by 5 bases and J by 3 bases, with 13 bases between the two germline ends. This CDR3 spans 14 amino acids. The CDR3 region has the DNA TGTGCCAGCAGTGAACAGGGCGGGTACACTGAAGCTTTCTTT. This sequence encodes CASSEQGGYTEAFF.

The chain combines TRBV19 with TRBJ1-5, with D possibly being TRBD1 (6 bases). Germline CDR1 LNHDA, CDR2 SQIVND (reference sequence). CDR3 length: 15 residues. Trimming pared 6 bases from V and 4 bases from J, leaving 16 bases between. The chain's CDR3 is CASSPGAMGNQPQHF. In nucleotides, the CDR3 is TGTGCCAGTAGCCCAGGGGCGATGGGAAATCAGCCCCAGCATTTT.

This clone was recorded a few times. This chain connects TRBV30 to TRBJ2-3; possible D gene TRBD2, 6 bases. The V gene lost 2 bases and the J gene lost 6 bases, with 12 bases spanning the gap. The CDR3 has 13 residues. Germline V gene data show CDR1 as GTSNPN and CDR2 as SVGIG (reference sequence). The chain's CDR3 is CAWSSGRMDTQYF. The CDR3 nucleotides read TGTGCCTGGAGTAGCGGGCGGATGGATACGCAGTATTTT.

A few counts support this clone. The gene calls are TRBV7-8 and TRBJ2-7; D possibly corresponds to TRBD2 (7 bases). V was trimmed by 3 bases and J by 4 bases, leaving 16 bases between them. This CDR3 is 15 amino acids long. Per the germline V gene, CDR1 is SGHVS and CDR2 is FQNEAQ. The CDR3 loop is CASSFKGGVVYEQYF. The CDR3 DNA sequence: TGTGCCAGCAGCTTTAAGGGGGGGGTGGTTTACGAGCAGTACTTC.

The rearrangement joins TRBV2 to TRBJ2-3, with D possibly TRBD1 on 5 matching bases. V lost 5 bases, J lost 2 bases, and 14 bases lay in between. The CDR3 consists of 15 residues. The V gene's germline CDR1 is SNHLY and CDR2 FYNNEI. CDR3 loop: CASSTLGELTDTQYF. In nucleotides, the CDR3 is TGTGCCAGCAGTACCCTAGGGGAACTCACAGATACGCAGTATTTT. The full variable domain, in which reference TRBV2 and TRBJ2-3 provide the parts outside the CDR3, is EPEVTQTPSHQVTQMGQEVILRCVPISNHLYFYWYRQILGQKVEFLVSFYNNEISEKSEIFDDQFSVERPDGSNFTLKIRSTKLEDSAMYFCASSTLGELTDTQYFGPGTRLTVL.

The V call is TRBV6-5, the J call TRBJ1-4; a possible D gene is TRBD1 (5 bases). V was cut by 8 bases and J by 8 bases, with 12 bases left in between. Germline-derived CDR1 and CDR2 are MNHEY and SVGAGI. The CDR3 runs to 12 residues. CDR3 sequence reads: CASRGIGEKLFF. CDR3 DNA: TGTGCCAGCCGGGGGATAGGGGAAAAACTGTTTTTT.

V and J are TRBV5-4 and TRBJ2-3, with a tentative D call TRBD2 (5 bases). The CDR3 is made up of 15 amino acids. Germline V CDR1 and CDR2: SGHNT, YYREEE (reference sequence). The V end lost 0 bases, the J end lost 1 base, and 9 bases lay between the germline ends. The CDR3 reads CASSLVGRGTDTQYF. The CDR3 DNA sequence: TGTGCCAGCAGCTTGGTCGGGCGGGGCACAGATACGCAGTATTTT.

This clone was seen a handful of times. V gene TRBV2 combines with J gene TRBJ1-2; D uncertain. The CDR3 loop spans 12 amino acids. The germline V gene encodes CDR1 SNHLY and CDR2 FYNNEI. With 8 bases removed from V and 4 bases from J, the gap between germline ends came to 11 bases. The CDR3 spells CASGGSSYGYTF. The CDR3 DNA is TGTGCCAGCGGCGGTAGTTCCTATGGCTACACCTTC.

The chain has TRBV19 and TRBJ2-7, with a weak D call TRBD1 (6 bases). V was cut by 5 bases and J by 4 bases, with 18 bases left in between. Per the germline V gene, CDR1 is LNHDA and CDR2 is SQIVND (reference sequence). The CDR3 totals 15 residues. The CDR3 DNA follows: TGTGCCAGTAGTGCCTGGGCAGGGGAGAGGTACGAGCAGTACTTC. Translation gives CASSAWAGERYEQYF. Supplemented by reference TRBV19 and TRBJ2-7, the full variable domain reads DGGITQSPKYLFRKEGQNVTLSCEQNLNHDAMYWYRQDPGQGLRLIYYSQIVNDFQKGDIAEGYSVSREKKESFPLTVTSAQKNPTAFYLCASSAWAGERYEQYFGPGTRLTVT.

The chain has TRBV11-2 and TRBJ2-6; tentative D call: TRBD1 (5 bases). This CDR3 comprises 14 residues. The germline V gene has CDR1 SGHAT and CDR2 FQNNGV. V was shortened by 6 bases and J by 1 base, with 7 bases between the two germline ends. CDR3 loop: CASSDRSGANVLTF. The CDR3 DNA reads TGTGCCAGCAGTGACAGATCTGGGGCCAACGTCCTGACTTTC.

The V call is TRBV5-6, the J call TRBJ1-6; 7 bases agree with TRBD1. Germline V gene sequence: CDR1 SGHDT, CDR2 YYEEEE. Germline trimming cut 1 base from V and 6 bases from J; bases unmatched to any gene: 7. CDR3 length: 16 residues. This CDR3 reads CASSLSADRANSPLHF. CDR3 nucleotide sequence: TGTGCCAGCAGCTTGTCAGCCGACAGGGCTAATTCACCCCTCCACTTT.

This clone was seen more than once but under ten times. The chain uses TRBV5-6 and TRBJ2-5; 7 bases agree with TRBD2. The V segment lost 0 bases and the J segment 5 bases; nucleotides outside the gene matches: 1. The CDR3 has 13 residues. The germline V gene encodes CDR1 SGHDT and CDR2 YYEEEE. The CDR3 here is CASSLAGRETQYF. CDR3 DNA sequence: TGTGCCAGCAGCTTGGCCGGGAGGGAGACCCAGTACTTC.

The V and J genes are TRBV30 and TRBJ2-7, with 9 bases fitting TRBD2. In germline, CDR1 is GTSNPN, CDR2 SVGIG (reference sequence). Germline trimming cut 3 bases from V and 4 bases from J; bases unmatched to any gene: 4. The CDR3 runs 13 residues. The CDR3 region is CAWSGGLAYEQYF. The CDR3 DNA follows: TGTGCCTGGAGCGGCGGACTAGCGTACGAGCAGTACTTC.